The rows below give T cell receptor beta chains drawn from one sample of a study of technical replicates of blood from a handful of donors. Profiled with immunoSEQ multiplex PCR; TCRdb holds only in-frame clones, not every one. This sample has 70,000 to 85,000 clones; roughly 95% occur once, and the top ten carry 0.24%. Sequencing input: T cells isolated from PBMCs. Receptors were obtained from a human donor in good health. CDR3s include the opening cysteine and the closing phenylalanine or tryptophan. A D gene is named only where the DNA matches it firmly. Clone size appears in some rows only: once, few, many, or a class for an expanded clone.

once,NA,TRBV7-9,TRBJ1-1,TGTGCCAGCAGCTTAGAAGTGGGGGCTTATCATATGAACACTGAAGCTTTCTTT,CASSLEVGAYHMNTEAFF
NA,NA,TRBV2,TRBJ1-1,TGTGCCAGCAGTGGGATTCCCCCATCGACAGGTACTGAAGCTTTCTTT,CASSGIPPSTGTEAFF
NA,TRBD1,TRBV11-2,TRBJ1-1,TGTGCCAGCAGCTTAATTAGGCAGGGGGCCATGAACACTGAAGCTTTCTTT,CASSLIRQGAMNTEAFF
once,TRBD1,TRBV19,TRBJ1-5,TGTGCCAGTAGTAGGCTACAGGGGGAAGTGGGCAATCAGCCCCAGCATTTT,CASSRLQGEVGNQPQHF
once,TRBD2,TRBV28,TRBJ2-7,TGTGCCAGCAGTCGACTAGCGGGAGTCTCGAACGAGCAGTACTTC,CASSRLAGVSNEQYF
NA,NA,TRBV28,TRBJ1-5,TGTGCCAGCACACGAGGGCCGCATCAGCCCCAGCATTTT,CASTRGPHQPQHF
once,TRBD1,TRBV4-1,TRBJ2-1,TGCGCCAGCAGGCAACTACAGGGGTCTGAGCAGTTCTTC,CASRQLQGSEQFF
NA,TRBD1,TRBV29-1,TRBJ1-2,TGCAGCGGAGGGGACAGAGCTAACTATGGCTACACCTTC,CSGGDRANYGYTF
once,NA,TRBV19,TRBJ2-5,TGTGCCAGTAGTATTGGGGAGTCCTTTGGGGAGACCCAGTACTTC,CASSIGESFGETQYF
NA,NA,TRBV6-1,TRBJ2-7,TGTGCCAGCAGTGCCCCACACAGGCCCGACTTCTACGAGCAGTACTTC,CASSAPHRPDFYEQYF
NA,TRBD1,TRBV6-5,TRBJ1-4,TGTGCCAGCAGTACACAGGGGGCAGGGGAAAAACTGTTTTTT,CASSTQGAGEKLFF
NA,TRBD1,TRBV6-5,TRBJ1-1,TGTGCCAGCAGTTACCCAGACAGGGGGCAAGCTTTCTTT,CASSYPDRGQAFF
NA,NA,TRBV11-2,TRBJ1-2,TGTGCCAGCAGCACGGGTCTCGCGAGTGGCTACACCTTC,CASSTGLASGYTF
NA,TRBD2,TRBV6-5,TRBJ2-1,TGTGCCAGCAGCTCGCCCGGGAGGGTGCAGTTCTTC,CASSSPGRVQFF
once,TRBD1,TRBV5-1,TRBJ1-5,TGCGCCAGCAGCTTACAGGGGCTGGGCAATCAGCCCCAGCATTTT,CASSLQGLGNQPQHF
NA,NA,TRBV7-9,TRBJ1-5,TGTGCCAGCAGTACGACAGGATTGAATCAGCCCCAGCATTTT,CASSTTGLNQPQHF
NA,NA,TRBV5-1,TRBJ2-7,TGCGCCAGCAGCTTGGAGGGGCCCGAGCAGTACTTC,CASSLEGPEQYF
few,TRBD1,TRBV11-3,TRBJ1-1,TGTGCCAGCAGCGCGGGACAGGGCGCCGTAGCTTTCTTT,CASSAGQGAVAFF
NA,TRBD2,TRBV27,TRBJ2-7,TGTGCCAGCAGTTACCAGCGGGAGGTTCCCTACGAGCAGTACTTC,CASSYQREVPYEQYF
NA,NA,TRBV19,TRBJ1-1,TGTGCCAGTAGTATCGCTGGGCCCCAAAACACTGAAGCTTTCTTT,CASSIAGPQNTEAFF
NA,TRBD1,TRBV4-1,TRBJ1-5,TGCGCCAGCAGTTTTACAGGGGGACCCAATCAGCCCCAGCATTTT,CASSFTGGPNQPQHF
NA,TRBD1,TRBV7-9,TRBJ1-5,TGTGCCAGCAGCGCTATGGGACAGCTCGCGGAGCAGCCCCAGCATTTT,CASSAMGQLAEQPQHF
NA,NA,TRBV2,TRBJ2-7,TGTGCCAGCAGTGTGCGACAGTCCTACAAGCAGTACTTC,CASSVRQSYKQYF
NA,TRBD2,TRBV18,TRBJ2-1,TGTGCCAGCTCACCCCCTTCCTCGGGGAGGGGAGGAATCAGTGAGCAGTTCTTC,CASSPPSSGRGGISEQFF
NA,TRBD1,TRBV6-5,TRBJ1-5,TGTGCCAGCAGGGGACAGCTCAATCAGCCCCAGCATTTT,CASRGQLNQPQHF
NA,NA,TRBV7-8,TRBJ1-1,TGTGCCAGCAGCCCGTTTACAGGGCCCACTGAAGCTTTCTTT,CASSPFTGPTEAFF
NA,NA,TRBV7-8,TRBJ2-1,TGTGCCAGCAGCTTAGCAACAGTAGAGCAGTTCTTC,CASSLATVEQFF
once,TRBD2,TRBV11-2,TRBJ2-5,TGTGCCAGCAGCCGTGGTTCACGGGGGGGGGCCGGAGAGACCCAGTACTTC,CASSRGSRGGAGETQYF
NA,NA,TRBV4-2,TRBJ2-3,TGTGCCAGCAGCCGCCATAGATCCCCAGATACGCAGTATTTT,CASSRHRSPDTQYF
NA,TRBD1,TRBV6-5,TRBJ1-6,TGTGCCAGCAGTATTGGGGACAGGGGAGATTCACCCCTCCACTTT,CASSIGDRGDSPLHF
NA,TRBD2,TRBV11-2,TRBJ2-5,TGTGCCAGCAGCCGGACTAGCGGGGGGGCCGATCAAGAGACCCAGTACTTC,CASSRTSGGADQETQYF
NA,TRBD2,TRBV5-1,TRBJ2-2,TGCGCCAGCAGCTTGGGACTAGCGGGAGGAGGAGACACCGGGGAGCTGTTTTTT,CASSLGLAGGGDTGELFF
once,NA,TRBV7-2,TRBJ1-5,TGTGCCAGCAGCTCCTCGCGGGGCCAGCCCCAGCATTTT,CASSSSRGQPQHF
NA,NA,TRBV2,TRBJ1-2,TGTGCCAGCAGGGGCGGGACCGCCACTAACTATGGCTACACCTTC,CASRGGTATNYGYTF
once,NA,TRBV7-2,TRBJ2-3,TGTGCCAGCAGCTTAGGGGTGCAGGGGATGCAGTATTTT,CASSLGVQGMQYF
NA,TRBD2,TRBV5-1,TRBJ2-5,TGCGCCAGCGGGCCTAGCGGGGGGCCTCAAGAGACCCAGTACTTC,CASGPSGGPQETQYF
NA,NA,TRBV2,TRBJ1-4,TGTGCCAGCAGTGCGGGAAGTGGTGAAAAACTGTTTTTT,CASSAGSGEKLFF
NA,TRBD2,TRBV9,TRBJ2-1,TGTGCCAGCAGCGTAGAAAGCGGGGGTTACAATGAGCAGTTCTTC,CASSVESGGYNEQFF
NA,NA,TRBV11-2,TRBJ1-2,TGTGCCAGCAGCTTAAGTCTCCTCGGGGGGATATCCGGCTACACCTTC,CASSLSLLGGISGYTF
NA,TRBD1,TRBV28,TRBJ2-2,TGTGCCAGCAGTTCCCCACCATCCAAGGGACAGGGTGCCGGGGAGCTGTTTTTT,CASSSPPSKGQGAGELFF
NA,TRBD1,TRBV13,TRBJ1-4,TGTGCCAGCAGCGTTACCACACCGCCGACAGGGGAGCGGGGTAATGAAAAACTGTTTTTT,CASSVTTPPTGERGNEKLFF
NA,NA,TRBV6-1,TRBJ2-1,TGTGCCAGCGGGCCGCTGAGCGGAATCTGGAATGAGCAGTTCTTC,CASGPLSGIWNEQFF
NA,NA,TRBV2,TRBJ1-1,TGTGCCAGACGGACAGACACTGAAGCTTTCTTT,CARRTDTEAFF
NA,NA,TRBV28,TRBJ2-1,TGTGCCAGCAGTTTACCCCAAGGCGGGATCCCCTACAATGAGCAGTTCTTC,CASSLPQGGIPYNEQFF
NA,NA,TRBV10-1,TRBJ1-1,TGCGCCAGCAGATCTGGGGAGGAAAACACTGAAGCTTTCTTT,CASRSGEENTEAFF
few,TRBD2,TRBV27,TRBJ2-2,TGTGCCAGCAGGCTTATGGGACTAGCAGGGACCGGGGAGCTGTTTTTT,CASRLMGLAGTGELFF
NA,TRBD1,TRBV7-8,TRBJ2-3,TGTGCCAGCAGCTTCTTGGACAGGGTATGGACAGATACGCAGTATTTT,CASSFLDRVWTDTQYF
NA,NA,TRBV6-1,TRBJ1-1,TGTGCCAGCAGTGAAACTCCCCCCTTT,CASSETPPF
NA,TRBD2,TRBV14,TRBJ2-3,TGTGCCAGCAGCCGAAATAGCGGGGGGACAGATACGCAGTATTTT,CASSRNSGGTDTQYF
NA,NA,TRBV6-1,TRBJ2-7,TGTGCCAGCACTGGGCCCTCCTACGAGCAGTACTTC,CASTGPSYEQYF
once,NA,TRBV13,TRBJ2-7,TGTGCCAGCAGCTACACCTACGAGCAGTACTTC,CASSYTYEQYF
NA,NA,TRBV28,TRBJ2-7,TGTGCCAGCAGTTTATCCGGGTACGAGCAGTACTTC,CASSLSGYEQYF
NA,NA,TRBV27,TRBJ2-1,TGTGCCAGCAGTTTATCGGGCGCGGGCCTGAACAATGAGCAGTTCTTC,CASSLSGAGLNNEQFF
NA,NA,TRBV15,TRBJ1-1,TGTGCCACCAGCAGAGTGGGGAGAGGCGCTCGATCCGAGGAAGCTTTCTTT,CATSRVGRGARSEEAFF
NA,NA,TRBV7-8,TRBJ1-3,TGTGCCAGCAGCTCAATCAGGTCTGGAAACACCATATATTTT,CASSSIRSGNTIYF
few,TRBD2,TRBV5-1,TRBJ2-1,TGCGCCAGCAGCTTGGGGGTACTAGCGGGACCATACAATGAGCAGTTCTTC,CASSLGVLAGPYNEQFF